The 3 T cell receptor beta chains below all came from one sample that was sequenced in a study of blood T cell repertoires in COVID-19. Clones were read by immunoSEQ multiplex PCR, and TCRdb kept only the in-frame ones, dropping some. The repertoire holds more than 300,000 clones, with more than 90% as singletons. Sequenced: PBMCs or T cells enriched from blood (not recorded which). These receptor sequences come from a woman aged 30 to 39 who had been exposed to COVID-19.

This sequence joins TRBV5-1 and TRBJ2-1; D gene unclear. The germline CDR1 and CDR2 sequences are SGHRS and YFSETQ. Deletions cut 2 bases from V and 0 bases from J, with 6 bases between. This CDR3 is 14 amino acids long. The DNA of the CDR3 is TGCGCCAGCAGCTTTCGGAGCTCCTACAATGAGCAGTTCTTC. Amino acids: CASSFRSSYNEQFF.

The chain recombines TRBV7-9 with TRBJ2-7, with no clear D. Germline-derived CDR1 and CDR2 are SEHNR and FQNEAQ (reference sequence). V dropped 1 base and J dropped 5 bases, with 12 bases sitting between them. CDR3 size: 14 residues. The CDR3 DNA sequence: TGTGCCAGCAGCTTAGGTCAGGATGTCAACGAGCAGTACTTC. It specifies CASSLGQDVNEQYF. Looking up the rest from reference TRBV7-9 and TRBJ2-7 gives the full variable domain: DTGVSQNPRHKITKRGQNVTFRCDPISEHNRLYWYRQTLGQGPEFLTYFQNEAQLEKSRLLSDRFSAERPKGSFSTLEIQRTEQGDSAMYLCASSLGQDVNEQYFGPGTRLTVT.

This chain connects TRBV14 to TRBJ1-2; D ambiguous. The CDR3 is 18 amino acids. From germline, CDR1 is SGHDN and CDR2 FVKESK. Deletions cut 4 bases from V and 1 base from J, with 22 bases between. The chain's CDR3 is CASSPSSSQKPINYGYTF. CDR3 sequence (DNA): TGTGCCAGCAGCCCAAGTTCCTCTCAGAAACCGATTAACTATGGCTACACCTTC.